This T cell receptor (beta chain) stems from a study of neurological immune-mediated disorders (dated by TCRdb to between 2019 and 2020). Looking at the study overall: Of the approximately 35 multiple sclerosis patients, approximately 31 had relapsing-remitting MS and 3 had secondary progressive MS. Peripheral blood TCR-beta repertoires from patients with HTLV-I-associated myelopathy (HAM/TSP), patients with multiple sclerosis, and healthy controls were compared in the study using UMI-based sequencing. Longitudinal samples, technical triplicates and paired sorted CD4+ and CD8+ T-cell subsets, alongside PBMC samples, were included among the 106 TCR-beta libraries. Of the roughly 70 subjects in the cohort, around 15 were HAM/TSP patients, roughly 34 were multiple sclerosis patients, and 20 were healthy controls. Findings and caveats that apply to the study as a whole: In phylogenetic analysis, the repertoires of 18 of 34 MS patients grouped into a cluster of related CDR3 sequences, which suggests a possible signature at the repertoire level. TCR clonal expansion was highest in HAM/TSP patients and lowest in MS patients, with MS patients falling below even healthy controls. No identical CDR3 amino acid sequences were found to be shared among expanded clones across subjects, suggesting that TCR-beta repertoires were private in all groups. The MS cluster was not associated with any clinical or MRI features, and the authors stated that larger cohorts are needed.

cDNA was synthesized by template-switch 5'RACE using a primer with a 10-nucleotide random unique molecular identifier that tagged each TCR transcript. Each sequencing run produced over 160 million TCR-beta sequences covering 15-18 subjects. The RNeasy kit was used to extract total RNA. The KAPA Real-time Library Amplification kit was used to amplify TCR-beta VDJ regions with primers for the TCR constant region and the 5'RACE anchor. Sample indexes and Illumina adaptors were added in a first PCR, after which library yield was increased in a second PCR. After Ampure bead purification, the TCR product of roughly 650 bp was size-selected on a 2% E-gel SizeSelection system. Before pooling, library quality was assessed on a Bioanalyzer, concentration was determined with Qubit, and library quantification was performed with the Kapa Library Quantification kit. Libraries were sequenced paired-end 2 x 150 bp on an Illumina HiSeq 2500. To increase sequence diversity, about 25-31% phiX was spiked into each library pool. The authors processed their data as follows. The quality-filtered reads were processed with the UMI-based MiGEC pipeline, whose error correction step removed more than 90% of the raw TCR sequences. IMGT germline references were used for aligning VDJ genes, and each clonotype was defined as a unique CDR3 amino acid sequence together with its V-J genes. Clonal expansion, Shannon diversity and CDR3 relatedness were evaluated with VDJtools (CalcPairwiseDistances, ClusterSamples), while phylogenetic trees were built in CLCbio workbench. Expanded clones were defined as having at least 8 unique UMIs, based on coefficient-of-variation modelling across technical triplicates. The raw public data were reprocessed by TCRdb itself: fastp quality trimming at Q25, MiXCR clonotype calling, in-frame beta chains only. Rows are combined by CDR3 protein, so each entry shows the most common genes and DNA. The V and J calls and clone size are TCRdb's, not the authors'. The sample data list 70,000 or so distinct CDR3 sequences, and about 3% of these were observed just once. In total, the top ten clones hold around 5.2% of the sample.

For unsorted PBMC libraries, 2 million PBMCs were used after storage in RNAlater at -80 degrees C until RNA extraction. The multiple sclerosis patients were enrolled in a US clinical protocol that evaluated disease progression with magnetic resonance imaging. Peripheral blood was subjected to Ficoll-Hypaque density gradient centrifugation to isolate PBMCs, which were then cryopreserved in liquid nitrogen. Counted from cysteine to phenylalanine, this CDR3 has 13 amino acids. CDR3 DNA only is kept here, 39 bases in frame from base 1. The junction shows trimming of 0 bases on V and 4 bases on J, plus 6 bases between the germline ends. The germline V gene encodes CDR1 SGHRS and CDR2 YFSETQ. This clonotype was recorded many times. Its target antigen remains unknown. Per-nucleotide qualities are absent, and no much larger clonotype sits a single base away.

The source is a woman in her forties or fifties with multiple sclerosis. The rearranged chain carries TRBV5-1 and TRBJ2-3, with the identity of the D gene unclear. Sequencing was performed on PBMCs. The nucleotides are TGCGCCAGCAGCTTGGAGGCGGCAGATACGCAGTATTTT. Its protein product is CASSLEAADTQYF.